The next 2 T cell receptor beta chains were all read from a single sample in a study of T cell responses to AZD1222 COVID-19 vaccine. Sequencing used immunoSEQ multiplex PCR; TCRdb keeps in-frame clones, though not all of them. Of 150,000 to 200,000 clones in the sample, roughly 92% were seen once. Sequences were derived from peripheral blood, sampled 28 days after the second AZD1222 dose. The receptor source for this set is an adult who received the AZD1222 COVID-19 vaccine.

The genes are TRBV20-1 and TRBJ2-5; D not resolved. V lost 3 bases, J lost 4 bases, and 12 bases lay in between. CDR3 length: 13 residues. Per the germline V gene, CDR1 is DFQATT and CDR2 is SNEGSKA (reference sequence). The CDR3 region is CSASRSGVETQYF. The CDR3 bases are TGCAGTGCTAGTCGCTCTGGGGTAGAGACCCAGTACTTC.

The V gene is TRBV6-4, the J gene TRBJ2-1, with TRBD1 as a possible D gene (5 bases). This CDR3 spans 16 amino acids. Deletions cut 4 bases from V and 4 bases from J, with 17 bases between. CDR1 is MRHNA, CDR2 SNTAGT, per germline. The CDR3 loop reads CASSVGAGHPYNEQFF. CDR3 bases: TGTGCCAGCAGTGTAGGGGCAGGCCACCCGTACAATGAGCAGTTCTTC.